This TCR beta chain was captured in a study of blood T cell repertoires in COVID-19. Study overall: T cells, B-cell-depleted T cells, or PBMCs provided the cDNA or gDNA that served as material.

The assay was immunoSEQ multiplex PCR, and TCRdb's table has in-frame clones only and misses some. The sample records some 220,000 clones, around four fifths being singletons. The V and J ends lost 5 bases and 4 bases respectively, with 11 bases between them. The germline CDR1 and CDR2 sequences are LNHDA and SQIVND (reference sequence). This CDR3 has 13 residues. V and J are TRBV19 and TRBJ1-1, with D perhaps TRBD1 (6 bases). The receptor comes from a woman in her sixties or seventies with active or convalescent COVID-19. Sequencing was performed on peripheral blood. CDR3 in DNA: TGTGCCAGTAGTCTCACAGGGAGCACTGAAGCTTTCTTT. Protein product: CASSLTGSTEAFF. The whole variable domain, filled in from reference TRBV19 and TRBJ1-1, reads DGGITQSPKYLFRKEGQNVTLSCEQNLNHDAMYWYRQDPGQGLRLIYYSQIVNDFQKGDIAEGYSVSREKKESFPLTVTSAQKNPTAFYLCASSLTGSTEAFFGQGTRLTVV.